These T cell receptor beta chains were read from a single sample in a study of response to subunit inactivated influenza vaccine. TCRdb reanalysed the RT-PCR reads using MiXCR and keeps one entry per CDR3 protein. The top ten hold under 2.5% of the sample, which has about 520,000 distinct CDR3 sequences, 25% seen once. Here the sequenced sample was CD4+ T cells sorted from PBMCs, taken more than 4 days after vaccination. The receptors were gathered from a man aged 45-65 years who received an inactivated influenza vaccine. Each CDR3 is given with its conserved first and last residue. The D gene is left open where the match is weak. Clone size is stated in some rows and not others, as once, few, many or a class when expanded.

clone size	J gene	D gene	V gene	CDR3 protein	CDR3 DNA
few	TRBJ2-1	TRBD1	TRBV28	CASRGTGPLYEQFF	TGTGCCAGCAGAGGGACAGGCCCGTTGTATGAGCAGTTCTTC
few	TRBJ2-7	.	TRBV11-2	CASSPSFGSDYEQYF	TGTGCCAGCAGCCCATCTTTCGGCTCCGACTACGAGCAGTACTTC
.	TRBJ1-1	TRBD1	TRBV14	CASSARDRGAEAFF	TGTGCCAGCAGCGCCCGGGACAGGGGGGCTGAAGCTTTCTTT
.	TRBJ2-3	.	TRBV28	CASSLHPPGRGTQYF	TGTGCCAGCAGTCTTCACCCCCCGGGGCGGGGTACGCAGTATTTT
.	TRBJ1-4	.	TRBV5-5	CASSLELEAGRIDEKLFF	TGTGCCAGCAGCTTGGAACTGGAGGCCGGACGGATAGATGAAAAACTGTTTTTT
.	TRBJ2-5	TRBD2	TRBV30	CGWALAGGVGETQYF	TGTGGCTGGGCCCTAGCGGGAGGGGTAGGAGAGACCCAGTACTTC
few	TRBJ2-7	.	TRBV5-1	CASSHDRGYEQYF	TGCGCCAGCAGCCATGACCGAGGCTACGAGCAGTACTTC
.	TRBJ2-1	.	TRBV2	CASSEFGLGQEQFF	TGTGCCAGCAGTGAATTCGGTCTGGGGCAAGAGCAGTTCTTC
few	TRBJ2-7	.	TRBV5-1	CASSLDFNSYEQYF	TGCGCCAGCAGCCTGGACTTCAACTCCTACGAGCAGTACTTC
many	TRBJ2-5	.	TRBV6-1	CASSGGGETQYF	TGTGCCAGCAGTGGTGGCGGAGAGACCCAGTACTTC
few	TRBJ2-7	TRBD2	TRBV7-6	CASSPTAGYFYEQYF	TGTGCCAGCAGCCCAACAGCGGGATACTTCTACGAGCAGTACTTC
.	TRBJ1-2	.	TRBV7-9	CASKGEGRGYTF	TGTGCCAGCAAGGGGGAAGGTCGAGGCTACACCTTC
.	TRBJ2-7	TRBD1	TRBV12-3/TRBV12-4	CASSSPGTGVREQYF	TGTGCCAGCAGTTCCCCCGGGACAGGGGTGCGCGAGCAGTACTTC
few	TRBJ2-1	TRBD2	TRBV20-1	CSARERGGRFNEQFF	TGCAGTGCTAGAGAGCGGGGCGGGAGATTCAATGAGCAGTTCTTC
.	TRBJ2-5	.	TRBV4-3	CASSQVGRGAQQETQYF	TGCGCCAGCAGCCAAGTCGGCCGCGGGGCCCAACAAGAGACCCAGTACTTC
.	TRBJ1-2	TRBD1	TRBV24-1	CATSDPGQGVGGYTF	TGTGCCACCAGTGACCCGGGACAGGGGGTTGGTGGCTACACCTTC
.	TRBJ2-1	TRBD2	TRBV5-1	CASSSSSGRYNEQFF	TGCGCCAGCAGCTCTTCTAGCGGGCGATACAATGAGCAGTTCTTC
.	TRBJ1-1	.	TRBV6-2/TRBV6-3	CASSYAVTEAFF	TGTGCCAGCAGTTACGCGGTCACTGAAGCTTTCTTT
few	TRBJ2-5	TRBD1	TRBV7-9	CASSPQGEQTQYF	TGTGCCAGCAGCCCACAGGGGGAGCAGACCCAGTACTTC
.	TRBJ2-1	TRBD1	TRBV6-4	CASSPGQGFNEQFF	TGTGCCAGCAGTCCGGGACAGGGGTTCAATGAGCAGTTCTTC
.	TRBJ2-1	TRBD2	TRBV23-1	CASQQGLAGVCPAYNEQFF	TGCGCCAGTCAACAGGGACTAGCGGGAGTTTGTCCAGCCTACAATGAGCAGTTCTTC
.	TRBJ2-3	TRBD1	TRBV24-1	CATSDFGQGAFVNTQYF	TGTGCCACCAGTGATTTTGGACAGGGGGCTTTCGTGAATACGCAGTATTTT
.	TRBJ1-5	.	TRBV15	CATSRERNQPQHF	TGTGCCACCAGCAGAGAGAGGAATCAGCCCCAGCATTTT
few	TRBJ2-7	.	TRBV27	CASSSGTPPYEQYF	TGTGCCAGCAGCTCCGGGACTCCCCCCTACGAGCAGTACTTC
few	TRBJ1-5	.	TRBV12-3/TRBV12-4	CASSLAGGLEPQHF	TGTGCCAGCAGTTTAGCGGGAGGGTTGGAGCCCCAGCATTTT
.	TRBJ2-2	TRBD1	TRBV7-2	CASSSQTGYTGELFF	TGTGCCAGCAGCTCCCAGACAGGGTACACCGGGGAGCTGTTTTTT
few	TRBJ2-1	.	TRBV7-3	CASSDMTRNSYNEQFF	TGTGCCAGCAGCGACATGACTAGGAACTCCTACAATGAGCAGTTCTTC
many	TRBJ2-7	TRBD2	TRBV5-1	CASSPLAGGYEQYF	TGCGCCAGCAGCCCACTAGCGGGGGGCTACGAGCAGTACTTC
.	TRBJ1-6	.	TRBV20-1	CSVPIGGGINSPLHF	TGCAGTGTTCCGATAGGTGGGGGAATCAATTCACCCCTCCACTTT
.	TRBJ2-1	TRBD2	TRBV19	CASSSRLAGAYNEQFF	TGTGCCAGTAGTAGTAGACTAGCGGGAGCCTACAATGAGCAGTTCTTC
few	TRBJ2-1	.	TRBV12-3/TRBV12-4	CASIPGYRKLSSNEQFF	TGTGCCAGCATCCCTGGGTACCGAAAACTTAGCAGCAATGAGCAGTTCTTC
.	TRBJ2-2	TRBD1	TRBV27	CASSFSGTDIGELFF	TGTGCCAGCAGTTTCTCCGGGACAGATATCGGGGAGCTGTTTTTT
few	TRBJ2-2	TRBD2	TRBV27	CASSFRTSGGNYITGELFF	TGTGCCAGCAGTTTTAGGACTAGCGGGGGGAACTACATCACCGGGGAGCTGTTTTTT
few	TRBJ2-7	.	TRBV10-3	CAISPRGQYPYEQYF	TGTGCCATCAGTCCCAGAGGACAGTATCCCTACGAGCAGTACTTC
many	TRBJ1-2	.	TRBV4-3	CASSQDRQFHNGYTF	TGCGCCAGCAGCCAAGACAGGCAGTTTCACAATGGCTACACCTTC
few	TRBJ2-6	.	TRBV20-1	CSARDNLAPLSGANVLTF	TGCAGTGCTAGAGATAACCTAGCGCCCCTTTCTGGGGCCAACGTCCTGACTTTC
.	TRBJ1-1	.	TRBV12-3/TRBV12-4	CASSLWGVGTEAFF	TGTGCCAGCAGTTTATGGGGGGTCGGCACTGAAGCTTTCTTT